This TCR beta chain was observed in a study of cytomegalovirus exposure and HLA in healthy donors. This clone was counted a few times. The CDR3 extends over 14 amino acids. Unmatched junction bases numbered 8, after V lost 6 bases and J lost 7 bases. CDR1 is MNHEY and CDR2 is SVGAGI in the germline V gene. Vbeta (60) and Jbeta (13) primers were used in the PCR. Produced via immunoSEQ multiplex PCR; TCRdb's table is partial and in-frame only. The sample has about 150,000 clones, 75% seen once. The sequence came from a man aged 18 to 29 in good health and CMV-seronegative. Sample: PBMCs. J is TRBJ1-1 and V is TRBV6-5, with 10 bases that match TRBD1. The CDR3 region has the DNA TGTGCCAGCAGCCCCCTCCGGGACAGGGGTGAAGCTTTCTTT. This gives the protein CASSPLRDRGEAFF.